A single sample is the source of the 15 T cell receptor beta chains below, sequenced in a study of T cell repertoires in cytomegalovirus infection. Their specific antigens are unknown. In TCRdb, the reads were re-called with MiXCR into one record per CDR3 protein. The profile shows around 120,000 distinct CDR3 sequences, approximately 45% of them singletons. The material sequenced was CD8+ T cells from cultured PBMCs, taken from culture after CMV antigen stimulation. These receptors originate from a human donor in good health (CMV status not recorded). Some clones in this sample may be carry-over from other donors' samples.

The CDR3 coding sequence is TGTGCCAGCAGCCAAGGGGGTTCCCATTCACCCCTCCACTTT. Residues: CASSQGGSHSPLHF. The rearrangement joins TRBV2 to TRBJ1-6, with D maybe TRBD1 (6 bases). Trimming stripped 6 bases from V and 8 bases from J, with 14 bases between. Per germline, CDR1 SNHLY and CDR2 FYNNEI. The CDR3 has 14 amino acids.

The gene calls are TRBV27 and TRBJ1-5; D call uncertain. From germline, CDR1 is MNHEY and CDR2 SMNVEV (reference sequence). The V end lost 4 bases, the J end lost 6 bases, and 13 bases lay between the germline ends. There are 14 residues in the CDR3. CDR3 loop: CASSSGQTAQPQHF. DNA for the CDR3: TGTGCCAGCAGTTCCGGTCAAACGGCTCAGCCCCAGCATTTT.

This chain connects TRBV28 to TRBJ2-7, with D unclear. The CDR3 has 16 amino acids. V lost 4 bases and J lost 0, with 16 bases in between. In germline, CDR1 is MDHEN, CDR2 SYDVKM. The CDR3 here is CASSSSTGGNSYEQYF. The DNA of the CDR3 is TGTGCCAGCAGTTCAAGCACGGGCGGTAACTCCTACGAGCAGTACTTC.

The rearrangement joins TRBV7-9 to TRBJ2-5, with TRBD2 as a possible D gene (5 bases). V lost 2 bases to trimming and J lost 5 bases, with 9 bases between them. Germline loops: CDR1 SEHNR, CDR2 FQNEAQ (reference sequence). This CDR3 has 13 amino acids. This CDR3 is CASSLNPGETQYF. Written as DNA, the CDR3 is TGTGCCAGCAGCTTAAATCCGGGGGAGACCCAGTACTTC.

This clonotype has more than one count but fewer than ten. This chain joins TRBV4-1 and TRBJ2-1; 10 bases match TRBD2. Trimming at V came to 6 bases and at J to 4 bases, leaving 3 bases not matched to a gene. CDR3 size: 14 residues. CDR1 MGHRA and CDR2 YSYEKL come from the germline V gene. The chain's CDR3 is CASSRTSGYNEQFF. The CDR3 DNA is TGCGCCAGCAGTCGGACTAGCGGTTACAATGAGCAGTTCTTC.

The V gene is TRBV6-5, the J gene TRBJ1-1; D call uncertain. The CDR3 has 16 amino acids. With 0 bases removed from V and 11 bases from J, the gap between germline ends came to 22 bases. From germline, CDR1 is MNHEY and CDR2 SVGAGI. The CDR3 region is CASSYSVQEEVLAAFF. The CDR3, as DNA: TGTGCCAGCAGTTACTCCGTGCAAGAGGAGGTCCTTGCTGCTTTCTTT.

The chain joins TRBV19 to TRBJ1-1, with a possible D match to TRBD1 (5 bases). The CDR3 consists of 14 residues. V lost 3 bases and J lost 5, with 13 bases in between. Germline V CDR1 and CDR2: LNHDA, SQIVND (reference sequence). This CDR3 reads CASSMRQTMTEAFF. CDR3 coding DNA: TGTGCCAGTAGTATGAGACAGACAATGACTGAAGCTTTCTTT.

This clonotype showed up just a few times. The genes are TRBV12-3 or TRBV12-4 and TRBJ1-2; 7 bases line up with TRBD1. Germline trimming cut 6 bases from V and 4 bases from J; bases unmatched to any gene: 8. The CDR3 is made up of 14 amino acids. The CDR3 loop is CASSPGQVVYGYTF. The CDR3 DNA reads as TGTGCCAGCAGCCCTGGACAGGTTGTCTATGGCTACACCTTC.

The V and J genes are TRBV9 and TRBJ1-1, with 8 bases lining up with TRBD1. This CDR3 is built from 14 residues. Trimming at V came to 4 bases and at J to 1 base, leaving 3 bases not matched to a gene. Germline CDR1 SGDLS, CDR2 YYNGEE. CDR3 DNA: TGTGCCAGCAGCCCCACAGGGGGGAACACTGAAGCTTTCTTT. It translates to CASSPTGGNTEAFF. The full variable domain, rest sourced from reference TRBV9 and TRBJ1-1, is DSGVTQTPKHLITATGQRVTLRCSPRSGDLSVYWYQQSLDQGLQFLIQYYNGEERAKGNILERFSAQQFPDLHSELNLSSLELGDSALYFCASSPTGGNTEAFFGQGTRLTVV.

For the CDR3, the DNA is TGTGCCAGCAGTGGGTTCTCTTCCTACGAGCAGTACTTC. Its translation is CASSGFSSYEQYF. The chain joins TRBV28 to TRBJ2-7; no firm D call. CDR3 length: 13 residues. Germline CDR1 and CDR2: MDHEN and SYDVKM. V lost 5 bases to trimming and J lost 1 base, with 9 bases between them. The full variable domain, in which reference TRBV28 and TRBJ2-7 provide the parts outside the CDR3, is DVKVTQSSRYLVKRTGEKVFLECVQDMDHENMFWYRQDPGLGLRLIYFSYDVKMKEKGDIPEGYSVSREKKERFSLILESASTNQTSMYLCASSGFSSYEQYFGPGTRLTVT.

The chain is built from TRBV6-1 and TRBJ1-5; no reliable D call. The V and J ends lost 7 bases and 6 bases respectively, with 19 bases between them. The CDR3 runs 15 residues. Germline CDR1 is MNHNS and CDR2 is SASEGT. CDR3 amino acids: CASTRTEIQRQPQHF. For the CDR3, the DNA is TGTGCCAGCACCAGGACCGAGATTCAGCGTCAGCCCCAGCATTTT.

This clonotype showed up just once. This chain links TRBV6-5 with TRBJ1-1; possible D gene TRBD1, 6 bases. Germline values: CDR1 MNHEY, CDR2 SVGAGI. The CDR3 loop spans 15 amino acids. V gave up 6 bases and J gave up 1 base, with 15 bases separating them. The chain's CDR3 is CASSAPPQGNTEAFF. The CDR3 DNA reads as TGTGCCAGCAGCGCACCCCCACAGGGGAACACTGAAGCTTTCTTT.

This chain links TRBV11-2 with TRBJ2-7, with TRBD2 matching 7 bases. Germline CDR1 is SGHAT and CDR2 is FQNNGV. The CDR3 runs 13 residues. V was clipped by 3 bases and J by 3 bases; unmatched bases: 2. CDR3 protein: CASSFGTNYEQYF. The CDR3 bases are TGTGCCAGCAGCTTTGGGACTAACTACGAGCAGTACTTC.

This chain joins TRBV9 and TRBJ1-1; 7 bases are shared with TRBD1. CDR3 length: 15 residues. The V gene end was trimmed by 3 bases and the J gene end by 0 bases; junction bases not matched to a gene: 5. CDR1 and CDR2 from the germline V gene are SGDLS and YYNGEE. In DNA, the CDR3 is TGTGCCAGCAGCGAAAGACAGGGCATGAACACTGAAGCTTTCTTT. This gives the protein CASSERQGMNTEAFF.

The chain couples TRBV27 to TRBJ2-7; 7 bases match TRBD1. The CDR3 contains 16 residues. After removal of 2 bases from V and 1 base from J, the junction contained 8 bases not matched to a gene. Germline V lookup: CDR1 MNHEY, CDR2 SMNVEV (reference sequence). The CDR3 bases are TGTGCCAGCAGTTTAGGTGGGACAGTTCTATCCTACGAGCAGTACTTC. This encodes CASSLGGTVLSYEQYF.